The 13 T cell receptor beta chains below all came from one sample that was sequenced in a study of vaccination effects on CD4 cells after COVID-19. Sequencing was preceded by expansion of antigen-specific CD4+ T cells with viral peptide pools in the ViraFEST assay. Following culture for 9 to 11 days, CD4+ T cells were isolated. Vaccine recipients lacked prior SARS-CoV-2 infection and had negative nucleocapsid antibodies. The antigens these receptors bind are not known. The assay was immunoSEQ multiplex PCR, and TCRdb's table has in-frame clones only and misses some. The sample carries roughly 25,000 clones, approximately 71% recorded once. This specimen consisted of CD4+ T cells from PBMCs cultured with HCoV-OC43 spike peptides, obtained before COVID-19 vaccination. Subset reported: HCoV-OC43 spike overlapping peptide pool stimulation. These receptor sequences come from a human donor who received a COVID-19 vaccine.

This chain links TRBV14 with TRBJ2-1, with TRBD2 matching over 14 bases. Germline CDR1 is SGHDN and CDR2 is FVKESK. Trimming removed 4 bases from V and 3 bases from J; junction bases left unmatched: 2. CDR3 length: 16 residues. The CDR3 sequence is CASSRLAGGNYNEQFF. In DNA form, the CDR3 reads TGTGCCAGCAGCCGACTAGCGGGAGGGAACTACAATGAGCAGTTCTTC.

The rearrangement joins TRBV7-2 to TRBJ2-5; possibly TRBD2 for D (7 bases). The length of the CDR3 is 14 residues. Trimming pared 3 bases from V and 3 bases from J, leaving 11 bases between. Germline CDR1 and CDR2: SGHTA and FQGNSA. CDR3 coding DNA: TGTGCCAGCAGCTTCGGCGGGGGCGAAGAGACCCAGTACTTC. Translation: CASSFGGGEETQYF.

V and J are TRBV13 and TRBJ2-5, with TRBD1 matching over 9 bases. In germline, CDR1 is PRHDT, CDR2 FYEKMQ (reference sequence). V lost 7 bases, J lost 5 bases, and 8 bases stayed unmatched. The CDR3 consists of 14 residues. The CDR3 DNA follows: TGTGCCAGCACCGTAAACAGGGGGCGTGAGACCCAGTACTTC. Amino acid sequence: CASTVNRGRETQYF.

CDR3 nucleotides: TGTGCCAGCAGCCAAGACACTAACTATGGCTACACCTTC. Translating it yields CASSQDTNYGYTF. The chain carries TRBV3-1 (or the pseudogene TRBV3-2) and TRBJ1-2, with D unresolved. CDR1 and CDR2 from the germline V gene are LGHDT and YNNKEL (reference sequence). V dropped 0 bases and J dropped 0 bases, with 2 bases sitting between them. The CDR3 totals 13 residues.

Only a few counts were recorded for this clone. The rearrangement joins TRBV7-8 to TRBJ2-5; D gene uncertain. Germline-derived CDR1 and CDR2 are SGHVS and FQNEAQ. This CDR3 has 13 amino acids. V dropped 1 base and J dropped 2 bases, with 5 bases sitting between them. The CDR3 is CASSLGAQETQYF. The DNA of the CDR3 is TGTGCCAGCAGCTTAGGAGCGCAAGAGACCCAGTACTTC.

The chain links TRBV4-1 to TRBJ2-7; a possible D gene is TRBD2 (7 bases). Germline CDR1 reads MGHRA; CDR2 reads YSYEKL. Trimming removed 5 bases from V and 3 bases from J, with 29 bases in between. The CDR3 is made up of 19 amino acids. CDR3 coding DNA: TGCGCCAGCAGCTACCGGGGGGCTTGGGTTAATGCCCTGTGCTACGAGCAGTACTTC. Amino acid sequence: CASSYRGAWVNALCYEQYF.

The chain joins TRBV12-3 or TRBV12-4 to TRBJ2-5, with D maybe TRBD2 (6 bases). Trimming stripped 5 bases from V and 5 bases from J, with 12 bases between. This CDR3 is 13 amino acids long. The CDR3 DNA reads TGTGCCAGCAGTGGGGTGGGGGGTGAGACCCAGTACTTC. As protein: CASSGVGGETQYF.

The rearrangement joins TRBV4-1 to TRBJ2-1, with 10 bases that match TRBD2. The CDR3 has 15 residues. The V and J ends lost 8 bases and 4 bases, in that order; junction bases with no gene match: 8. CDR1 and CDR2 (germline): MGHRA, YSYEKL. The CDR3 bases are TGCGCCAGCGGACCCGGGACTAGCGATTACAATGAGCAGTTCTTC. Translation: CASGPGTSDYNEQFF.

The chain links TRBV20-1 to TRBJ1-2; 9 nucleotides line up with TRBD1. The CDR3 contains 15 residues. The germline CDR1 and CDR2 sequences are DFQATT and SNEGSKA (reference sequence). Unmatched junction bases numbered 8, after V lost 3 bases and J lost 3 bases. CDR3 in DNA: TGCAGTGCTAGTTCGGACAGGGGTATCGACTATGGCTACACCTTC. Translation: CSASSDRGIDYGYTF.

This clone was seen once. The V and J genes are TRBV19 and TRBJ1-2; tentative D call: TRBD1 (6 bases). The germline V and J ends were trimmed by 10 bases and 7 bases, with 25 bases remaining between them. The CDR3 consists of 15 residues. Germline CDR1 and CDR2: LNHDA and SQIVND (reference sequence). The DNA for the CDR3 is TGTGCCACCTACATCCTTGGGGAGGGGGGCGGTGGCTACACCTTC. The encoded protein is CATYILGEGGGGYTF.

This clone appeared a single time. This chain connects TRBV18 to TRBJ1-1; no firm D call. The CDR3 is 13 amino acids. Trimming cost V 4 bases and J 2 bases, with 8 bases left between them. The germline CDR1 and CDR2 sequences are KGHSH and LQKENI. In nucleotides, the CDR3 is TGTGCCAGCTCACTAAACATTAACACTGAAGCTTTCTTT. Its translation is CASSLNINTEAFF.

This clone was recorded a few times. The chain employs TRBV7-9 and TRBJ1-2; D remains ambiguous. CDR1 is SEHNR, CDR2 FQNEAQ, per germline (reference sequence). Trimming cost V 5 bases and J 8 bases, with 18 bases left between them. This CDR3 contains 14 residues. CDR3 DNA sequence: TGTGCCAGCAGCCGTCCCGGACTATATCGGGGCTACACCTTC. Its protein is CASSRPGLYRGYTF.

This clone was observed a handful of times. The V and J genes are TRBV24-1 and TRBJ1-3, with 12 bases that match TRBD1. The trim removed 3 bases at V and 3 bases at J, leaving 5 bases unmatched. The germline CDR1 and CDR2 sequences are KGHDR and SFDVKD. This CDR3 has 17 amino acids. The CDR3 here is CATSDGTGGAFGNTIYF. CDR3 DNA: TGTGCCACCAGTGATGGGACAGGGGGCGCGTTTGGAAACACCATATATTTT.